A selection of T cell receptor beta chains follows, all from one sample in a study of blood T cell repertoires in COVID-19. Some clones are missing from TCRdb's copy, which holds only in-frame ones; the method was immunoSEQ multiplex PCR. In the table there are approximately 270,000 clones, 88% of which are singletons. The material sequenced was peripheral blood. These receptors originate from a woman in her 30s with COVID-19, enrolled during active disease. The CDR3 runs from the conserved cysteine through the conserved F or W.

v_gene	j_gene	CDR3aa
TRBV19	TRBJ1-1	CASSKAGGEAFF
TRBV11-3	TRBJ2-1	CASSLGPAGFDEQFF
TRBV7-2	TRBJ1-1	CASSLLSLGRYLQNTEAFF
TRBV19	TRBJ2-5	CASRAQAGDLETQYF
TRBV7-9	TRBJ1-1	CASSLGQGVNTEAFF
TRBV21-1	TRBJ1-1	CASSKTPSCTEAFF
TRBV11-2	TRBJ1-3	CASSLQMSGNTIYF
TRBV28	TRBJ2-1	CASSFRGAYNEQFF
TRBV30	TRBJ1-6	CAWSPQGGSPLHF
TRBV2	TRBJ2-3	CASSEGLMVLAGFTDTQYF
TRBV10-2	TRBJ1-5	CASSDHGMDISHQPQHF
TRBV2	TRBJ1-1	CASSESLGAFF
TRBV24-1	TRBJ2-2	CATRGNDRGVTGELFF
TRBV27	TRBJ1-5	CASSYRPATDGNQPQHF
TRBV7-2	TRBJ1-1	CASSLAGGGTEAFF
TRBV5-8	TRBJ2-1	CASSRTILARWNEQFF
TRBV7-2	TRBJ2-5	CASSLEGGAGKETQYF
TRBV11-2	TRBJ2-2	CASSLSGSNTGELFF
TRBV28	TRBJ2-7	CASSYTRDRESYEQYF
TRBV10-3	TRBJ1-2	CAISEGRNPRGYTF
TRBV27	TRBJ2-2	CASSVLTGVKFTGELFF
TRBV24-1	TRBJ2-2	CATSDRRGGPTGELFF
TRBV5-6	TRBJ2-1	CASSQTGGNEQFF
TRBV11-3	TRBJ2-1	CASSLGSGRRYNEQFF
TRBV27	TRBJ1-2	CASSLIPTASNYGYTF
TRBV28	TRBJ1-2	CASSLFSGTGYGYTF
TRBV5-4	TRBJ2-5	CASSLSGEETQYF
TRBV11-3	TRBJ2-1	CASSGDRRDNEQFF
TRBV9	TRBJ1-6	CASSANYRWQSPLHF
TRBV7-2	TRBJ1-2	CASSLAGQDYGYTF
TRBV28	TRBJ2-1	CASRAAFYNEQFF
TRBV7-6	TRBJ2-2	CASSLAASLNTGELFF